Following are 2 T cell receptor beta chains from one sample sequenced in a study of CD8+ T cells in alopecia areata. Sequencing used cDNA as its template, made by extracting RNA and reverse transcribing it. This table comes from immunoSEQ multiplex PCR, and its TCRdb copy is limited to in-frame clones, with some not included. The sample carries about 150,000 clones, 45% to 60% recorded once. Treatment here: oral pan-JAK inhibitor, 5-10 mg twice daily. Here the sequenced sample was CD8+ T cells sorted from blood, taken at week 4, from a patient treated with tofacitinib. These receptor sequences come from a human donor with alopecia areata.

The chain uses TRBV5-6 and TRBJ2-7; D is perhaps TRBD2 (6 bases). The germline gives CDR1 SGHDT, CDR2 YYEEEE. The CDR3 has 13 amino acids. V was shortened by 4 bases and J by 3 bases, with 11 bases between the two germline ends. CDR3 sequence reads: CASSPGENYEQYF. CDR3 coding DNA: TGTGCCAGCAGCCCGGGGGAAAACTACGAGCAGTACTTC.

V usage is TRBV9 and J usage is TRBJ2-6; no clear D. The germline V and J ends were trimmed by 3 bases and 0 bases, with 4 bases remaining between them. Germline V gene lookup returns CDR1 SGDLS and CDR2 YYNGEE. The CDR3 is made up of 14 amino acids. This chain's CDR3 is CASSAYSGANVLTF. CDR3 sequence (DNA): TGTGCCAGCAGCGCTTACTCTGGGGCCAACGTCCTGACTTTC.